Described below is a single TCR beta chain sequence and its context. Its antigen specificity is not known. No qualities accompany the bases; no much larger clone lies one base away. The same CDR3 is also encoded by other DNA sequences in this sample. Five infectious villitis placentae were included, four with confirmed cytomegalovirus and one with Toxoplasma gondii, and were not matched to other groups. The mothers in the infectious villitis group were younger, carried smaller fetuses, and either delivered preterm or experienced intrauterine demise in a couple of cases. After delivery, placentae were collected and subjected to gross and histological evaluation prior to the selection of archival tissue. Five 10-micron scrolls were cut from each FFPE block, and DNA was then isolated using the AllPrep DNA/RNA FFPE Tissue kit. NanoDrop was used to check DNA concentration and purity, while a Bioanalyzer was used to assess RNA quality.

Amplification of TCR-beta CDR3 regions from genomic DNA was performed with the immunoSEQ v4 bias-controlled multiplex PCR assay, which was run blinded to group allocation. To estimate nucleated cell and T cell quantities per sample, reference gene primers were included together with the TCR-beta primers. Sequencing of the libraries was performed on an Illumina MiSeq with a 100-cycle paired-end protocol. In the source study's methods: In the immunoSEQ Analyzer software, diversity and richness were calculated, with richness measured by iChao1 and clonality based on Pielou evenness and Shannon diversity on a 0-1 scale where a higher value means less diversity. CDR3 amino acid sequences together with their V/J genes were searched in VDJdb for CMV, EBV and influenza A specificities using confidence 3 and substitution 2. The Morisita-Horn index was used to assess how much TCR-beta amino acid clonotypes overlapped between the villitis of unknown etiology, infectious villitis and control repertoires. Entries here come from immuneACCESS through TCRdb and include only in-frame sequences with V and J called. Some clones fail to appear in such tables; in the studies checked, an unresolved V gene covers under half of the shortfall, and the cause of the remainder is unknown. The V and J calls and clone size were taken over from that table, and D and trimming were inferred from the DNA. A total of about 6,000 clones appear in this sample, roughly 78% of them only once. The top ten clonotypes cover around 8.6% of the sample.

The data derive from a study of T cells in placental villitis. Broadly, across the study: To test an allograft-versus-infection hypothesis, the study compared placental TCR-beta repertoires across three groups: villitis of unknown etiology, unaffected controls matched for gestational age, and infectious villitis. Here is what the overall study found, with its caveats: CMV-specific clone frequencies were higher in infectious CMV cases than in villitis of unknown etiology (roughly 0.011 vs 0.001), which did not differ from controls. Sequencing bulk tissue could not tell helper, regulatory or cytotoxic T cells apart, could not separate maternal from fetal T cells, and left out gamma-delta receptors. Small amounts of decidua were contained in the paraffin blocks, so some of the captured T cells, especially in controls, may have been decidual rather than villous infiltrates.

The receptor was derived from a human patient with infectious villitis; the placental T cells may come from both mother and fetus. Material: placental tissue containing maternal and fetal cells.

The DNA sequence follows: TGTGCCAGCAGCCAGGGACGGGGAAACACCATATATTTT. This translates into CASSQGRGNTIYF. The chain joins TRBV3-1 (or the pseudogene TRBV3-2) to TRBJ1-3; a tentative D call is TRBD1 (5 bases match). The CDR3 sequence holds 13 residues, the cysteine and phenylalanine included. The entry retains the CDR3 DNA only, 39 bases that are in frame from base 1. CDR1 and CDR2 were assigned from the germline V gene (reference sequence) as LGHDT and YNNKEL. Cut back by 3 bases and 4 bases, the V and J ends lie 7 bases apart.